This TCR beta chain was recovered during a study of T cells in Graves' hyperthyroidism and ophthalmopathy. Amplification of TCR beta CDR3 regions used RNA as the template. The HTBI primer set was used in a first-round RT-PCR of the TCR CDR3. TCRdb processed the multiplex PCR reads anew with MiXCR; each CDR3 protein has one entry. The sample includes more than 500,000 distinct CDR3 sequences, 40% to 50% of them seen just once. The CDR3 sequence is 16 residues long. Germline CDR1 reads SGHAT; CDR2 reads FQNNGV. With V trimmed by 5 bases and J by 4 bases, 5 bases remained unmatched. In regard to this clonotype: Its antigen is currently unknown.

Regarding the study as a whole: Blood held most thyroid clonotypes expanded above 0.001 frequency.

Uncontrolled infection, other autoimmune disease, pregnancy or lactation disqualified patients from enrolment. Each diagnosis drew on symptoms, thyroxine, TRAb, thyroid ultrasound and orbital computed tomography findings. Material for sequencing was peripheral blood or thyroid tissue (not recorded which). The origin of this receptor is an adult woman with Graves' disease, either hyperthyroidism or ophthalmopathy (not recorded which). V gene TRBV11-2 combines with J gene TRBJ2-6; 10 bases are a match to TRBD1. This chain's CDR3 is CASSLGTGAGANVLTF. The CDR3 DNA reads as TGTGCCAGCAGCCTCGGGACAGGGGCCGGGGCCAACGTCCTGACTTTC. Supplemented by reference TRBV11-2 and TRBJ2-6, the full variable domain reads EAGVAQSPRYKIIEKRQSVAFWCNPISGHATLYWYQQILGQGPKLLIQFQNNGVVDDSQLPKDRFSAERLKGVDSTLKIQPAKLEDSAVYLCASSLGTGAGANVLTFGAGSRLTVL.